Below, one T cell receptor (beta chain) is given with its context. The antigen remains undetermined. Every patient had mismatch repair deficiency by PCR or immunohistochemistry. The TCR-sequenced patients were a few responders to pembrolizumab. The source of the sample is a study of PD-1 blockade in mismatch repair-deficient tumors. Study overall: Patients had approximately 13 mismatch repair-deficient cancer types, all previously treated and progressing.

Study-wide points: Tumor-resident clones, often undetectable pretreatment in blood, expanded then contracted after pembrolizumab.

Clones were sequenced by immunoSEQ multiplex PCR, and TCRdb holds only the in-frame ones, with some missing. The profile shows tens of thousands of clones, more than 65% of them singletons. Germline V lookup: CDR1 SGHRS, CDR2 YFSETQ. This CDR3 has 15 residues. With V trimmed by 4 bases and J by 8 bases, 11 bases remained unmatched. The gene calls are TRBV5-1 and TRBJ1-2; 10 nucleotides align to TRBD1. Sequenced material: peripheral blood, taken 12 weeks after starting pembrolizumab. The TCR was taken from an adult with mismatch repair-deficient cancer. The CDR3 DNA sequence: TGCGCCAGCAGCCCCAAAGGACAGGGGGATAGGGGCTACACCTTC. Protein sequence: CASSPKGQGDRGYTF.